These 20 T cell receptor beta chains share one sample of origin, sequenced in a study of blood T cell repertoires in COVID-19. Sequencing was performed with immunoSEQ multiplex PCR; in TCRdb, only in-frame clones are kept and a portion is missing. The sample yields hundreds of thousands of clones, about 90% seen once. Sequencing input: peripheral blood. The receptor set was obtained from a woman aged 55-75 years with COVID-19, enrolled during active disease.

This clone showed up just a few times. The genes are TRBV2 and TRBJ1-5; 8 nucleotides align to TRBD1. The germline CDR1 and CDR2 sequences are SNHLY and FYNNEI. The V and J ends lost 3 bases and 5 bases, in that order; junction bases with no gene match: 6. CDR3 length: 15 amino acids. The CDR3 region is CASSEVGTGYQPQHF. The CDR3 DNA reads TGTGCCAGCAGTGAGGTAGGGACAGGCTATCAGCCCCAGCATTTT. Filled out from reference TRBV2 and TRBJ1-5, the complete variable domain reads EPEVTQTPSHQVTQMGQEVILRCVPISNHLYFYWYRQILGQKVEFLVSFYNNEISEKSEIFDDQFSVERPDGSNFTLKIRSTKLEDSAMYFCASSEVGTGYQPQHFGDGTRLSIL.

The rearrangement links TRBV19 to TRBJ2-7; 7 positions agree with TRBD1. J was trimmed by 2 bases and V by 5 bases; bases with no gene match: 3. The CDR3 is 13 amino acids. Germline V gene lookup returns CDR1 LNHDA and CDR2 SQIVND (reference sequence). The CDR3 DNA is TGTGCCAGTAGTTCGGACAGGACCTACGAGCAGTACTTC. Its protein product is CASSSDRTYEQYF.

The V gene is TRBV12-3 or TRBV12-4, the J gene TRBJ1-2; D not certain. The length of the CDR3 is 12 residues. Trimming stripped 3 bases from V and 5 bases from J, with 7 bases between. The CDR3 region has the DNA TGTGCCAGCAGTTTTTACGCGTATGGCTACACCTTC. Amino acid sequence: CASSFYAYGYTF.

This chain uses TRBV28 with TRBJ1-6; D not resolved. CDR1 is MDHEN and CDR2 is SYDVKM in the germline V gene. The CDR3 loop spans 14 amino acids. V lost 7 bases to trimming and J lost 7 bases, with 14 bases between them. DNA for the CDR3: TGTGCCAGCATCCGACACGGACTAAATTCACCCCTCCACTTT. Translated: CASIRHGLNSPLHF.

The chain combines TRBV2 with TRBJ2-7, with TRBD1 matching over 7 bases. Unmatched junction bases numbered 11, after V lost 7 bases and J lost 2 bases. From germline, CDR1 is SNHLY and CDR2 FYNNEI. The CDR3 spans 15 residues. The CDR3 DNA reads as TGTGCCAGCACCTTAACAGGGGTTGGACCCTACGAGCAGTACTTC. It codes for CASTLTGVGPYEQYF.

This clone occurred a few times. The CDR3 sequence: CAWRSGIANYGYTF. The CDR3 DNA reads TGTGCCTGGAGGTCGGGGATAGCTAACTATGGCTACACCTTC. The rearrangement uses TRBV30 and TRBJ1-2; D is undetermined. The CDR3 loop spans 14 amino acids. Germline V gene sequence: CDR1 GTSNPN, CDR2 SVGIG (reference sequence). Between the trimmed V and J ends, which lost 3 bases and 0 bases, there was a span of 11 bases.

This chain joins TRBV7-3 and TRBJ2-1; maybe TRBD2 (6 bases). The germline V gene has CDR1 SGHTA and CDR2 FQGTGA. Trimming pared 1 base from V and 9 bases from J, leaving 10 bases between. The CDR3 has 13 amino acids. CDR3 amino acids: CASSLMGLGEQFF. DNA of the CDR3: TGTGCCAGCAGCTTAATGGGACTGGGTGAGCAGTTCTTC.

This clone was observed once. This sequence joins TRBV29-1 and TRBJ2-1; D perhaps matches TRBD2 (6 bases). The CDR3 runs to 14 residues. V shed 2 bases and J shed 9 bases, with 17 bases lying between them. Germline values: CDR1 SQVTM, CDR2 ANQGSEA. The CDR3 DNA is TGCAGCGTTGAAAGCCAGGAGGGGTTAATTGAGCAGTTCTTC. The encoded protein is CSVESQEGLIEQFF.

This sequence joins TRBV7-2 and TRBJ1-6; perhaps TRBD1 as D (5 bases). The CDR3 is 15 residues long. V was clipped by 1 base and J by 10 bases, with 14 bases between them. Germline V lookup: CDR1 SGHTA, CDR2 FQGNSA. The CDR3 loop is CASSLGGGVESPLHF. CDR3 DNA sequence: TGTGCCAGCAGCTTAGGAGGAGGGGTGGAATCACCCCTCCACTTT.

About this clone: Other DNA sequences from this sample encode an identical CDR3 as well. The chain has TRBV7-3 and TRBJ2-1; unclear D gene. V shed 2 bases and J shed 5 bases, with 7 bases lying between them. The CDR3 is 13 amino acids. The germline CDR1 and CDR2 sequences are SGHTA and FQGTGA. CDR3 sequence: CASSLGRNNEQFF. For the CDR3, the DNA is TGTGCCAGCAGCTTAGGCAGAAACAATGAGCAGTTCTTC.

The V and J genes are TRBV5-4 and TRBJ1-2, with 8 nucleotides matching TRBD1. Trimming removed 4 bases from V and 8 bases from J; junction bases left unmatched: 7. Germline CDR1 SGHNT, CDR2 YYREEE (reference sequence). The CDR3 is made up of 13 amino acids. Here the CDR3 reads CASSPDRGLGYTF. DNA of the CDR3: TGTGCCAGCAGCCCTGACAGGGGCCTAGGCTACACCTTC.

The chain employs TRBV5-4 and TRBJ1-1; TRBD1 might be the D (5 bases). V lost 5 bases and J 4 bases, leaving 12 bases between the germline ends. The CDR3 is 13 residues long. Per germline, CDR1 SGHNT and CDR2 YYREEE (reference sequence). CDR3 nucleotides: TGTGCCAGCAGGGGGGGGAGGGGCACTGAAGCTTTCTTT. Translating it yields CASRGGRGTEAFF.

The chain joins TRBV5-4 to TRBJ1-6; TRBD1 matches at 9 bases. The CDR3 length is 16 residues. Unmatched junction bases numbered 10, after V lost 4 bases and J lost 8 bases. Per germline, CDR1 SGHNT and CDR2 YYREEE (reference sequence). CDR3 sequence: CASSQGQGRTYSPLHF. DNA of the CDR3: TGTGCCAGCAGCCAGGGACAGGGAAGGACGTATTCACCCCTCCACTTT.

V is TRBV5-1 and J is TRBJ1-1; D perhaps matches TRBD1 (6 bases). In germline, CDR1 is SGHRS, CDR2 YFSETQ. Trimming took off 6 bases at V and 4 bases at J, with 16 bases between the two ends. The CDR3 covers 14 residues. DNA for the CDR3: TGCGCCAGCATCCGCGGGGGCGCGAGCACTGAAGCTTTCTTT. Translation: CASIRGGASTEAFF.

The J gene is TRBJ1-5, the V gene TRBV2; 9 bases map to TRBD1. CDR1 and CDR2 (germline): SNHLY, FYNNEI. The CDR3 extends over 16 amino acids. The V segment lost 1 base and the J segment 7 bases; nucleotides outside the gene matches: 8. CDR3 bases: TGTGCCAGCAGTGAAGAATTGGGACAGGGATCCCAGCCCCAGCATTTT. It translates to CASSEELGQGSQPQHF.

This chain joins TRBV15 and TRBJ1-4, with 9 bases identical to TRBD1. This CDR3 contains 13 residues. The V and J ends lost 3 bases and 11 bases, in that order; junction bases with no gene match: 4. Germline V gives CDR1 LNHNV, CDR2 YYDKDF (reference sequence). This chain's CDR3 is CATSSTGGGKLFF. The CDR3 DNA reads TGTGCCACCAGCAGCACAGGGGGCGGCAAACTGTTTTTT.

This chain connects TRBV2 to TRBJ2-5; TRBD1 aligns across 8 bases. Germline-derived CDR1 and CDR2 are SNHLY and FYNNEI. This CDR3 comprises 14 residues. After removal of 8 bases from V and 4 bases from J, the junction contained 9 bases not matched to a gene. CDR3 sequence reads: CASGRTGWGETQYF. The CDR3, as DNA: TGTGCCAGCGGTCGGACAGGGTGGGGAGAGACCCAGTACTTC.

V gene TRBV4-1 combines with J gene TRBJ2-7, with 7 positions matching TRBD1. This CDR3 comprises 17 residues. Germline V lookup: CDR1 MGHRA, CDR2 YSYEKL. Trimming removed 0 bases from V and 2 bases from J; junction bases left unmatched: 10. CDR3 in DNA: TGCGCCAGCAGCCAAGATAATCGGGGACAGAGGACCTACGAGCAGTACTTC. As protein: CASSQDNRGQRTYEQYF.

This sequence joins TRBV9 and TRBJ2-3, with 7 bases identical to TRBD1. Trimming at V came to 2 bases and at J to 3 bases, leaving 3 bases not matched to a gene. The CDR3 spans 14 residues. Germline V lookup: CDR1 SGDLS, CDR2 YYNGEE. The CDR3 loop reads CASSVLTGTDTQYF. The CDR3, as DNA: TGTGCCAGCAGCGTCCTGACAGGGACAGATACGCAGTATTTT.

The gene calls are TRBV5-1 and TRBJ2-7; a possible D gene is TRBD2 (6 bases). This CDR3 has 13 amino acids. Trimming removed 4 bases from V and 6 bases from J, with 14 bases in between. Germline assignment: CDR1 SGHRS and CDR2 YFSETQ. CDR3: CASSRGTEREQYF. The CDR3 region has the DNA TGCGCCAGCAGCCGCGGGACGGAACGCGAGCAGTACTTC.